The TCR beta chain under discussion was sequenced for a study of response to subunit inactivated influenza vaccine. The germline CDR1 and CDR2 sequences are SGHAT and FQNNGV. This CDR3 region has 15 residues. V dropped 1 base and J dropped 8 bases, with 17 bases sitting between them. TCRdb independently ran MiXCR on the RT-PCR reads; one entry per CDR3 protein. Here the sample spans hundreds of thousands of distinct CDR3 sequences, about 20% being singletons. The clonotype was recovered from a man aged 50 to 69 who received an inactivated influenza vaccine. V gene TRBV11-2 combines with J gene TRBJ1-1; D unclear. The starting material was PBMCs from blood, obtained roughly 20 months after vaccination. CDR3 in amino acids: CASSLAISGPLEAFF. Here the CDR3 DNA reads TGTGCCAGCAGCTTAGCAATCTCCGGGCCACTCGAAGCTTTCTTT.